This entry concerns a single T cell receptor beta chain. There are 14 residues in the CDR3. Germline assignment: CDR1 LGHNA and CDR2 YNFKEQ. The V gene end was trimmed by 5 bases and the J gene end by 0 bases; junction bases not matched to a gene: 3. Under the authors' procedure: Reference gene primer amplification in the assay estimated nucleated cell counts. The protocol was immunoSEQ multiplex PCR, while the TCRdb copy is restricted to in-frame clones and leaves out a portion. V, J and clone size are those of that table, while D and trimming were read from the DNA. The sample contains about 140,000 clones, roughly 73% of which appear only once. The data originate from a study of blood T cell repertoires in COVID-19. Study as a whole: The United States, Italy and Spain provided the acute and convalescent COVID-19 samples. Sample material is recorded as cDNA or gDNA derived from T cells, B-cell-depleted T cells, or PBMCs.

The sample taken for sequencing was peripheral blood. The chain carries TRBV4-2 and TRBJ1-2; 7 nucleotides agree with TRBD1. This sequence originates from a woman between 50 and 59 years old with active or convalescent COVID-19. The CDR3 nucleotides are TGTGCCAGCAGCGGGGGGACAGCTAACTATGGCTACACCTTC. Translating it yields CASSGGTANYGYTF.